This T cell receptor (beta chain) was captured by sequencing in a study of tumour-infiltrating T cells in Burkitt lymphoma. Study context: The Burkitt lymphoma cohort spanned all epidemiological subtypes.

Only in-frame clones appear in the TCRdb table, and some are missing; sequencing was by immunoSEQ multiplex PCR. The repertoire holds around 48,000 clones, with less than 40% as singletons. The V and J ends lost 3 bases and 1 base respectively, with 10 bases between them. The V gene's germline CDR1 is KGHSH and CDR2 LQKENI. CDR3 length: 14 amino acids. This clone is a singleton in its sample. This chain joins TRBV18 and TRBJ2-7; possibly TRBD1 or TRBD2 for D (5 bases each). The clonotype comes from a human donor with Burkitt lymphoma. The sequenced material came from tumor tissue. The CDR3: CASSPGRVSYEQYF. The CDR3 DNA reads as TGTGCCAGCTCACCGGGACGGGTGTCCTACGAGCAGTACTTC. Full variable domain (outside the CDR3, taken from reference TRBV18 and TRBJ2-7): NAGVMQNPRHLVRRRGQEARLRCSPMKGHSHVYWYRQLPEEGLKFMVYLQKENIIDESGMPKERFSAEFPKEGPSILRIQQVVRGDSAAYFCASSPGRVSYEQYFGPGTRLTVT.